Shown below are 5 T cell receptor beta chains from a single sample sequenced in a study of cytomegalovirus exposure and HLA in healthy donors. PCR used 60 Vbeta primers and 13 Jbeta primers. Here immunoSEQ multiplex PCR was the method, and the copy in TCRdb shows in-frame clones only, minus some. The sample yields roughly 100,000 clones, around 75% seen once. Source material: PBMCs. These receptors were taken from a man in his thirties or forties in good health and CMV-seropositive.

The CDR3 nucleotides read TGTGCCAGCTCTAGCGGGGGTTACAATGAGCAGTTCTTC. The encoded protein is CASSSGGYNEQFF. The rearrangement links TRBV19 to TRBJ2-1; TRBD2 matches at 10 bases. This CDR3 region has 13 residues. Trimming at V came to 9 bases and at J to 4 bases, leaving 3 bases not matched to a gene. CDR1 is LNHDA and CDR2 is SQIVND in the germline V gene (reference sequence).

The V call is TRBV6-5, the J call TRBJ1-3; D is uncertain. The ends were cut back, 2 bases at V and 3 bases at J, with 14 bases in the middle. The CDR3 spans 16 residues. Germline CDR1 is MNHEY and CDR2 is SVGAGI. CDR3 sequence (DNA): TGTGCCAGCAGTTACGCAAACGACAACCTTGGAAACACCATATATTTT. The encoded protein is CASSYANDNLGNTIYF.

The J gene is TRBJ1-1, the V gene TRBV6-1; D remains unclear. Germline values: CDR1 MNHNS, CDR2 SASEGT. The ends were cut back, 2 bases at V and 4 bases at J, with 8 bases in the middle. This CDR3 spans 13 amino acids. The CDR3 spells CASSENESTEAFF. The CDR3 coding sequence is TGTGCCAGCAGTGAAAACGAGAGCACTGAAGCTTTCTTT.

V is TRBV5-5 and J is TRBJ1-5; D not certain. CDR3 length: 15 residues. V dropped 1 base and J dropped 10 bases, with 18 bases sitting between them. Germline V lookup: CDR1 SGHKS, CDR2 YYEKEE (reference sequence). The CDR3 loop reads CASSLLGGGYGPQHF. The DNA of the CDR3 is TGTGCCAGCAGCTTGTTAGGAGGAGGGTATGGACCCCAGCATTTT.

This clone was seen only once. The chain is built from TRBV28 and TRBJ2-3; a possible D gene is TRBD1 (7 bases). Trimming cost V 2 bases and J 1 base, with 10 bases left between them. Per germline, CDR1 MDHEN and CDR2 SYDVKM. The CDR3 is 15 residues long. CDR3 residues: CASSLQGGRTDTQYF. The CDR3 DNA reads as TGTGCCAGCAGTTTACAGGGGGGACGCACAGATACGCAGTATTTT.